The 16 T cell receptor beta chains in this list originate from one sample, sequenced in a study of identical twins. TCRdb reprocessed the 5' RACE reads with MiXCR, giving one entry per CDR3 protein. This sample has under 800,000 distinct CDR3 sequences, with 21% found just once. The sample was also linked to a second study, of T cells expressing NK-cell markers.

The specimen sequenced was PBMCs. These receptors all stem from a young woman in good health.

This clonotype was picked up a small number of times. The genes are TRBV7-3 and TRBJ2-1; D is uncertain. V was clipped by 3 bases and J by 7 bases, with 7 bases between them. Per the germline V gene, CDR1 is SGHTA and CDR2 is FQGTGA. The CDR3 loop spans 12 amino acids. CDR3 region: CASSFNRNEQFF. In nucleotides, the CDR3 is TGTGCCAGCAGCTTTAACCGAAATGAGCAGTTCTTC.

The chain has TRBV11-3 and TRBJ2-7, with TRBD1 matching over 10 bases. V lost 2 bases, J lost 5 bases, and 6 bases stayed unmatched. Germline CDR1 reads SGHNT; CDR2 reads YENEEA. The CDR3 runs 15 residues. CDR3 in amino acids: CASSLRDRGFHEQYF. CDR3 coding DNA: TGTGCCAGCAGCTTAAGGGACAGGGGCTTCCACGAGCAGTACTTC.

The chain links TRBV20-1 to TRBJ2-1; 11 bases match TRBD2. The length of the CDR3 is 14 residues. Germline CDR1 DFQATT, CDR2 SNEGSKA (reference sequence). The V and J ends lost 5 bases and 13 bases, in that order; junction bases with no gene match: 13. The CDR3 sequence is CSASLAGDQSGQFF. CDR3 sequence (DNA): TGCAGTGCTTCACTAGCGGGGGACCAGTCGGGACAGTTCTTC.

The chain joins TRBV12-3 or TRBV12-4 to TRBJ2-1, with TRBD2 identical over 7 bases. This CDR3 contains 15 residues. V dropped 6 bases and J dropped 2; count of bases not matched to a gene: 7. CDR3 residues: CASSPSGDPYNEQFF. In nucleotides, the CDR3 is TGTGCCAGCAGCCCGAGCGGGGACCCCTACAATGAGCAGTTCTTC.

This clonotype was found many times. The rearrangement uses TRBV29-1 and TRBJ1-6; D perhaps matches TRBD1 (5 bases). From germline, CDR1 is SQVTM and CDR2 ANQGSEA. The CDR3 consists of 12 residues. V dropped 6 bases and J dropped 6 bases, with 9 bases sitting between them. The CDR3 DNA is TGCAGCGTCCGGGACTCTAATTCACCCCTCCACTTT. It codes for CSVRDSNSPLHF.

The chain couples TRBV18 to TRBJ1-2, with D possibly matching TRBD1 (6 bases). Per germline, CDR1 KGHSH and CDR2 LQKENI. This CDR3 has 14 amino acids. V was pared by 3 bases and J by 2 bases, with 10 bases between. The CDR3 bases are TGTGCCAGCTCACCGAGGGGGGAGAACTATGGCTACACCTTC. This sequence encodes CASSPRGENYGYTF.

V and J are TRBV6-1 and TRBJ2-5; TRBD1 agrees at 10 bases. This CDR3 has 15 residues. CDR1 and CDR2 (germline): MNHNS, SASEGT. J was trimmed by 5 bases and V by 7 bases; bases with no gene match: 10. CDR3 loop: CASTRGGQGGETQYF. The CDR3 region has the DNA TGTGCCAGCACAAGGGGCGGACAGGGGGGGGAGACCCAGTACTTC.

The chain carries TRBV13 and TRBJ2-3, with 12 bases that match TRBD2. CDR1 and CDR2 (germline): PRHDT, FYEKMQ (reference sequence). The V gene end was trimmed by 6 bases and the J gene end by 0 bases; junction bases not matched to a gene: 4. The CDR3 sequence is 16 residues long. The CDR3 nucleotides read TGTGCCAGCAGAAGGACTAGCGGGACTAGCACAGATACGCAGTATTTT. It is translated as CASRRTSGTSTDTQYF.

The chain is built from TRBV10-1 and TRBJ2-3; the match to TRBD2 covers 13 bases. Germline CDR1 and CDR2: WNHNN and SYGVQD (reference sequence). The CDR3 runs 18 residues. The V and J ends lost 0 bases and 2 bases, in that order; junction bases with no gene match: 5. The CDR3 loop reads CASSESGLAGLLTDTQYF. The CDR3 DNA reads as TGCGCCAGCAGTGAGTCGGGACTAGCGGGACTCCTCACAGATACGCAGTATTTT.

This clonotype was seen more than once but under ten times. This chain uses TRBV7-2 with TRBJ2-1; no clear D gene. V lost 4 bases and J 2 bases, leaving 6 bases between the germline ends. CDR3 length: 13 amino acids. The germline V gene has CDR1 SGHTA and CDR2 FQGNSA. Here the CDR3 DNA reads TGTGCCAGCAGCTATCGGGCCTACAATGAGCAGTTCTTC. Its translation: CASSYRAYNEQFF.

Only a few counts were recorded for this clonotype. This sequence joins TRBV29-1 and TRBJ2-1, with 8 bases that match TRBD1. Germline V gives CDR1 SQVTM, CDR2 ANQGSEA. J lost 9 bases, V lost 6 bases, and 7 bases had no gene match. The CDR3 has 12 amino acids. The DNA for the CDR3 is TGCAGCGTCCCCGACAGGGGCGGTGAGCAGTTCTTC. Translating gives CSVPDRGGEQFF.

The rearrangement links TRBV7-9 to TRBJ2-5; D is undetermined. The germline V and J ends were trimmed by 4 bases and 2 bases, with 14 bases remaining between them. The length of the CDR3 is 15 residues. Germline loops: CDR1 SEHNR, CDR2 FQNEAQ (reference sequence). CDR3 coding DNA: TGTGCCAGCAGCTCCATGGGCGCCCATCAAGAGACCCAGTACTTC. Residues: CASSSMGAHQETQYF.

This rearrangement joins TRBV9 to TRBJ2-1; 13 bases fit TRBD2. The V gene end was trimmed by 3 bases and the J gene end by 0 bases; junction bases not matched to a gene: 9. CDR3 length: 19 amino acids. Germline V lookup: CDR1 SGDLS, CDR2 YYNGEE. The CDR3 bases are TGTGCCAGCAGCGGAACTAGCGGGGGGGCTAGGAGCTCCTACAATGAGCAGTTCTTC. This translates into CASSGTSGGARSSYNEQFF.

This clonotype was counted a few times. The chain is built from TRBV6-5 and TRBJ1-1; D is perhaps TRBD1 (5 bases). Between the trimmed V and J ends, which lost 5 bases and 5 bases, there was a span of 9 bases. Germline CDR1 is MNHEY and CDR2 is SVGAGI. The CDR3 is 12 amino acids. CDR3 region: CASSQGPTEAFF. The CDR3 DNA reads TGTGCCAGCAGTCAGGGCCCGACTGAAGCTTTCTTT.

Many counts were recorded for this clonotype. The chain combines TRBV7-2 with TRBJ2-3; D is perhaps TRBD2 (6 bases). CDR1 SGHTA and CDR2 FQGNSA come from the germline V gene. The CDR3 is made up of 13 amino acids. V was shortened by 0 bases and J by 5 bases, with 6 bases between the two germline ends. CDR3 bases: TGTGCCAGCAGCTTAGCGCGGGGAGATACGCAGTATTTT. Its protein product is CASSLARGDTQYF. Full variable domain (rest looked up from reference TRBV7-2 and TRBJ2-3): GAGVSQSPSNKVTEKGKDVELRCDPISGHTALYWYRQSLGQGLEFLIYFQGNSAPDKSGLPSDRFSAERTGGSVSTLTIQRTQQEDSAVYLCASSLARGDTQYFGPGTRLTVL.

This clonotype was found a few times. V is TRBV27 and J is TRBJ2-7; D is tentatively TRBD1 or TRBD2 (5 bases each). In germline, CDR1 is MNHEY, CDR2 SMNVEV (reference sequence). Trimming removed 5 bases from V and 5 bases from J, with 13 bases in between. There are 13 residues in the CDR3. The CDR3 here is CASSGWGLNEQYF. The CDR3 DNA is TGTGCCAGCAGTGGTTGGGGGTTAAACGAGCAGTACTTC.